This TCR beta chain was captured in a study of graft-versus-host responses after intestinal transplantation. About the study: Induction with anti-thymocyte globulin, then tacrolimus and steroids for three to four years, was given to all recipients. Broader study findings: Early post-transplant declines in HvG were associated with peak levels of circulating GvH clones. Patients who carried graft-donor T cell macrochimerism also had high graft-versus-host to host-versus-graft clonal ratios in their allografts. Recipient bone marrow held GvH clones, some seen earlier in ileum or blood.

Sequenced by immunoSEQ multiplex PCR; TCRdb stores in-frame clones only, minus some. The sample yields over 40,000 clones, approximately 84% seen once. About this clone itself: What it binds is unknown.

V gave up 1 base and J gave up 2 bases, with 14 bases separating them. The germline V gene encodes CDR1 SGHTA and CDR2 FQGNSA. This CDR3 region has 16 residues. The receptor's source is a human donor who was the organ donor for an intestinal transplant. Sequences were derived from unstimulated CD4+ T cells sorted from spleen or lymph node cells, sampled before transplant. This chain joins TRBV7-2 and TRBJ1-2, with D perhaps matching TRBD1 (6 bases). CDR3 loop: CASSLVGVRGNYGYTF. In nucleotides, the CDR3 is TGTGCCAGCAGCTTAGTCGGGGTCAGGGGAAACTATGGCTACACCTTC.